This T cell receptor beta chain was retrieved from a study of control samples from healthy donors and cancer patients. Sequencing used immunoSEQ multiplex PCR; TCRdb keeps in-frame clones, though not all of them. The sample lists some 130,000 clones; about 95% were seen once. The receptor was derived from a man aged 30 to 45 in good health. The specimen sequenced was blood.

In DNA form, the CDR3 reads TGTGCCAGCGGTACTAGCGGGGCTTTAACAGATACGCAGTATTTT. Amino acids: CASGTSGALTDTQYF. This chain joins TRBV25-1 and TRBJ2-3; the match to TRBD2 covers 10 bases. V trimming: 8 bases; J trimming: 3 bases; junction bases outside the gene matches: 8. The CDR3 loop spans 15 amino acids. From germline, CDR1 is MGHDK and CDR2 SYGVNS.